These 3 T cell receptor beta chains share one sample of origin, sequenced in a study of cytomegalovirus exposure and HLA in healthy donors. PCR involved 60 Vbeta and 13 Jbeta primers. Clones were read by immunoSEQ multiplex PCR, and TCRdb kept only the in-frame ones, dropping some. This table holds about 150,000 clones, roughly 74% found once. Sequencing input: PBMCs. Receptors were obtained from a man younger than 35 in good health and CMV-seronegative.

The V and J genes are TRBV5-1 and TRBJ2-5, with TRBD1 matching over 8 bases. V trimming: 3 bases; J trimming: 4 bases; junction bases outside the gene matches: 11. Germline V CDR1 and CDR2: SGHRS, YFSETQ. The CDR3 is 16 amino acids. CDR3 amino acids: CASSYLGTGAPETQYF. The CDR3 DNA sequence: TGCGCCAGCAGCTACTTAGGGACAGGCGCCCCAGAGACCCAGTACTTC.

The J gene is TRBJ2-2, the V gene TRBV27; the D is unclear. Germline lookup yields CDR1 MNHEY and CDR2 SMNVEV (reference sequence). This CDR3 has 13 residues. Between the trimmed V and J ends, which lost 2 bases and 4 bases, there was a span of 5 bases. The CDR3 DNA reads TGTGCCAGCAGTTTACCAGGCACCGGGGAGCTGTTTTTT. This gives the protein CASSLPGTGELFF.

The chain combines TRBV7-9 with TRBJ2-1; D is perhaps TRBD2 (6 bases). Trimming removed 2 bases from V and 4 bases from J, with 18 bases in between. The CDR3 extends over 17 amino acids. Per the germline V gene, CDR1 is SEHNR and CDR2 is FQNEAQ (reference sequence). In DNA form, the CDR3 reads TGTGCCAGCAGCTTACGCATGGTGAGGGCGGGGTACAATGAGCAGTTCTTC. As protein: CASSLRMVRAGYNEQFF.